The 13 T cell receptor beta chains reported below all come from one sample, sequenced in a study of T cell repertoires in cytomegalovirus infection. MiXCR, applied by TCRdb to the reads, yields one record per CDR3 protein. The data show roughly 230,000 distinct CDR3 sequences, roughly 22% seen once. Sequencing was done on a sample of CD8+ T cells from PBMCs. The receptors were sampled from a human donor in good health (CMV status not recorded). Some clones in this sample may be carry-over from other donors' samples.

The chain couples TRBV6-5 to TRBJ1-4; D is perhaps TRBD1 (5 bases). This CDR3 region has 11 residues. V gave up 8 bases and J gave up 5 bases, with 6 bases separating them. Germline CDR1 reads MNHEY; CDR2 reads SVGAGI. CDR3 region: CASGGNEKLFF. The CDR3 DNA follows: TGTGCCAGCGGGGGGAATGAAAAACTGTTTTTT.

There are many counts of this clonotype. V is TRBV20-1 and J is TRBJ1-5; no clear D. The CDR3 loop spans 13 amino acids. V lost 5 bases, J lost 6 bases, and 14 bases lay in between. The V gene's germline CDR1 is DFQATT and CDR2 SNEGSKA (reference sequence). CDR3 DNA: TGCAGTGCTCCCCTAGACGACGGTCAGCCCCAGCATTTT. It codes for CSAPLDDGQPQHF.

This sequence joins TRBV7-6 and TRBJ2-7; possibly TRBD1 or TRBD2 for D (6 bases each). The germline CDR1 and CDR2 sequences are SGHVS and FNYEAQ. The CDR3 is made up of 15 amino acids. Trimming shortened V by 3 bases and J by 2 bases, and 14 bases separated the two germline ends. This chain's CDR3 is CASSLSGGTPYEQYF. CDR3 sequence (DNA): TGTGCCAGCAGCTTGAGCGGAGGGACACCCTACGAGCAGTACTTC.

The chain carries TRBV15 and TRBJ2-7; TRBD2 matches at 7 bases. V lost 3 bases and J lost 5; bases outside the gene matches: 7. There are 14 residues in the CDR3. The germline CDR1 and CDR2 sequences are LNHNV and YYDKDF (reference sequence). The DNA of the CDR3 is TGTGCCACCAGCAGCGAACTAGCGCCCCACGAGCAGTACTTC. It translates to CATSSELAPHEQYF.

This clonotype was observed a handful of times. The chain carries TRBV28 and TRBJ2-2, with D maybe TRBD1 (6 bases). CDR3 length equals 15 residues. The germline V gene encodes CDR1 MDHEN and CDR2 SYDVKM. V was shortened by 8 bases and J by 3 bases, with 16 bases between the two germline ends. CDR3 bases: TGTGCCAGCCGTCCCAGGGGAATCTACACCGGGGAGCTGTTTTTT. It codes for CASRPRGIYTGELFF.

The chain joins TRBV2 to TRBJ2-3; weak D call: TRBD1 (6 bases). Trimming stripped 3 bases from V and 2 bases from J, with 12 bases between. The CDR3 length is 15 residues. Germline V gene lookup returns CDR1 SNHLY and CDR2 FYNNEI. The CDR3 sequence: CASSEGATSTDTQYF. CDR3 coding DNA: TGTGCCAGCAGTGAGGGGGCAACTTCCACAGATACGCAGTATTTT.

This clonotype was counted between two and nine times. CDR3 residues: CAISESLSGGTDTQYF. CDR3 coding DNA: TGTGCCATCAGTGAGTCACTTAGCGGGGGGACAGATACGCAGTATTTT. The chain has TRBV10-3 and TRBJ2-3; 10 nucleotides align to TRBD2. This CDR3 spans 16 amino acids. Losses at the gene ends were 0 bases for V and 3 bases for J; bases not matched to a gene: 3. Germline loops: CDR1 ENHRY, CDR2 SYGVKD.

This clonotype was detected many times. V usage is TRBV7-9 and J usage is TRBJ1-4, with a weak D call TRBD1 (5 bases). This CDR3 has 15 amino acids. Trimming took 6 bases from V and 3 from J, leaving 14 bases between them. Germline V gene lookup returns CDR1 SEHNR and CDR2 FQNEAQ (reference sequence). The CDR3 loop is CASRNPGLANEKLFF. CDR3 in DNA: TGTGCCAGCAGGAACCCAGGGTTGGCTAATGAAAAACTGTTTTTT.

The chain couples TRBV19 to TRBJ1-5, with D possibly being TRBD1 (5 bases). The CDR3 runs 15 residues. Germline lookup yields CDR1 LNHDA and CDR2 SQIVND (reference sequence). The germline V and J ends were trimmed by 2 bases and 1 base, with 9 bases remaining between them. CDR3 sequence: CASSISGGSNQPQHF. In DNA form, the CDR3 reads TGTGCCAGTAGTATATCGGGGGGAAGCAATCAGCCCCAGCATTTT.

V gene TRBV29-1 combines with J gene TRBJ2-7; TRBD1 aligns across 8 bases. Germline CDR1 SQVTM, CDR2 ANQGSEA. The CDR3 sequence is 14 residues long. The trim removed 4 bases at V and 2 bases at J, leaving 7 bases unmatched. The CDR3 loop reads CSVAGQGSAYEQYF. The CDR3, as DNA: TGCAGCGTTGCCGGACAGGGATCCGCCTACGAGCAGTACTTC.

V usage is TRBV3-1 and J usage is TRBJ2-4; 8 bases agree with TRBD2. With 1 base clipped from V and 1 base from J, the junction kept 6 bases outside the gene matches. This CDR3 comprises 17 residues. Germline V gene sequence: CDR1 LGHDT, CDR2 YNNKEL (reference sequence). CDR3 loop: CASSQVSSGGAKNIQYF. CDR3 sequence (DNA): TGTGCCAGCAGCCAAGTCTCATCGGGGGGGGCCAAAAACATTCAGTACTTC.

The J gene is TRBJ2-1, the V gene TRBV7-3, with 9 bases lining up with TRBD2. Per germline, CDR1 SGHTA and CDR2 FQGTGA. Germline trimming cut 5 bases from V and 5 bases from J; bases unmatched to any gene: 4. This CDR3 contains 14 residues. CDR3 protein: CASSLGLANNEQFF. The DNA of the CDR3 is TGTGCCAGCAGCCTGGGACTAGCCAACAATGAGCAGTTCTTC.

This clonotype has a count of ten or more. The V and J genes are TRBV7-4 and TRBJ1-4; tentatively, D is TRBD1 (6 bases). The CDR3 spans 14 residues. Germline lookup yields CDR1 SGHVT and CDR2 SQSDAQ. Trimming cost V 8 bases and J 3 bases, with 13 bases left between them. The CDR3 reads CASLRTASNEKLFF. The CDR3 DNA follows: TGTGCCAGCCTCCGGACAGCGTCTAATGAAAAACTGTTTTTT.